A single sample gave rise to the 10 T cell receptor beta chains below, sequenced in a study of cytomegalovirus exposure and HLA in healthy donors. Both 60 Vbeta primers and 13 Jbeta primers went into the PCR. Measured with immunoSEQ multiplex PCR; TCRdb has only the in-frame clones, and not every one. Of 110,000 or so clones in the sample, 74% were seen once. Material: PBMCs. The receptors were gathered from a woman between 35 and 50 years old in good health and CMV-seropositive.

In its sample, this clone was seen once. The chain uses TRBV5-1 and TRBJ2-3, with 12 positions matching TRBD2. This CDR3 has 18 residues. CDR1 and CDR2 from the germline V gene are SGHRS and YFSETQ. V lost 4 bases to trimming and J lost 2 bases; unmatched junction nucleotides: 11. The CDR3 nucleotides are TGCGCCAGCAGCCCGAGCCCTCGGACTAGCGGGATCACAGATACGCAGTATTTT. It codes for CASSPSPRTSGITDTQYF. The complete variable domain, with remaining parts taken from reference TRBV5-1 and TRBJ2-3, reads KAGVTQTPRYLIKTRGQQVTLSCSPISGHRSVSWYQQTPGQGLQFLFEYFSETQRNKGNFPGRFSGRQFSNSRSEMNVSTLELGDSALYLCASSPSPRTSGITDTQYFGPGTRLTVL.

This clone was found a few times. The chain couples TRBV6-1 to TRBJ1-1; TRBD1 is a possible D gene (5 bases). Germline CDR1 is MNHNS and CDR2 is SASEGT. Between the trimmed V and J ends, which lost 0 bases and 3 bases, there was a span of 8 bases. The CDR3 extends over 14 amino acids. CDR3 protein: CASSEAGLDTEAFF. The CDR3 nucleotides are TGTGCCAGCAGTGAAGCGGGACTGGACACTGAAGCTTTCTTT.

The chain carries TRBV7-9 and TRBJ1-2, with unresolved D. The V gene lost 1 base and the J gene lost 6 bases, with 12 bases spanning the gap. Per germline, CDR1 SEHNR and CDR2 FQNEAQ (reference sequence). This CDR3 region has 14 residues. The CDR3 sequence is CASSLGTVTHGYTF. As DNA, the CDR3 is TGTGCCAGCAGCTTAGGTACGGTCACTCATGGCTACACCTTC. Filled out from reference TRBV7-9 and TRBJ1-2, the complete variable domain reads DTGVSQNPRHKITKRGQNVTFRCDPISEHNRLYWYRQTLGQGPEFLTYFQNEAQLEKSRLLSDRFSAERPKGSFSTLEIQRTEQGDSAMYLCASSLGTVTHGYTFGSGTRLTVV.

The V gene is TRBV25-1, the J gene TRBJ2-3; weak D call: TRBD2 (6 bases). The V and J ends lost 3 bases and 0 bases respectively, with 13 bases between them. This CDR3 spans 16 amino acids. The germline gives CDR1 MGHDK, CDR2 SYGVNS. Written as DNA, the CDR3 is TGTGCCAGCAGTGATAGAGCGGCGGGGAGCACAGATACGCAGTATTTT. Its protein is CASSDRAAGSTDTQYF.

The J gene is TRBJ1-1, the V gene TRBV6-1; 7 bases fit TRBD1. Germline V gene sequence: CDR1 MNHNS, CDR2 SASEGT. The CDR3 consists of 10 residues. J lost 8 bases, V lost 6 bases, and 0 bases had no gene match. In DNA form, the CDR3 reads TGTGCCAGCAGGGACAGGGAAGCTTTCTTT. Its protein product is CASRDREAFF.

The chain links TRBV7-3 to TRBJ2-7; TRBD1 agrees at 7 bases. Trimming at V came to 5 bases and at J to 3 bases, leaving 10 bases not matched to a gene. This CDR3 is built from 15 residues. Germline-derived CDR1 and CDR2 are SGHTA and FQGTGA. CDR3 coding DNA: TGTGCCAGCAGCCCTCGGGGACAGATGAGCTACGAGCAGTACTTC. It translates to CASSPRGQMSYEQYF.

This clone was found a few times. The chain recombines TRBV7-3 with TRBJ2-1; 9 bases agree with TRBD1. V gave up 2 bases and J gave up 4 bases; unmatched junction bases: 3. This CDR3 is 15 amino acids long. Germline CDR1 is SGHTA and CDR2 is FQGTGA. The CDR3 DNA reads as TGTGCCAGCAGCTTATTAGGACAGGGGTACAATGAGCAGTTCTTC. It translates to CASSLLGQGYNEQFF.

A few counts support this clone. The V and J genes are TRBV1 and TRBJ2-3; TRBD1 is taken as the D call from the table, unchecked against the DNA. TRBV1 is deemed a pseudogene. The CDR3 has 15 residues. The CDR3 nucleotides read TGCACCAGCCGATCCGGGACAAAGGATACAGATACGCAGTATTTT. Residues: CTSRSGTKDTDTQYF.

The chain employs TRBV7-9 and TRBJ2-5, with 9 bases that match TRBD1. The assigned J gene may be wrong: the sequence end matches TRBJ2-7 better. CDR1 and CDR2 (germline): SEHNR, FQNEAQ (reference sequence). The CDR3 covers 15 residues. CDR3 DNA sequence: TGTGCCAGCAGCTTAGTAGGGACAGGGTCCTACGAGCAGTACTTC. It yields the protein CASSLVGTGSYEQYF.

The chain couples TRBV15 to TRBJ2-7; tentatively, D is TRBD1 (6 bases). Looked up from germline, CDR1 is LNHNV and CDR2 is YYDKDF (reference sequence). The CDR3 extends over 13 amino acids. V lost 3 bases to trimming and J lost 4 bases, with 10 bases between them. The CDR3 is CATSRTGRYEQYF. The CDR3 DNA is TGTGCCACCAGCAGGACAGGTAGATACGAGCAGTACTTC.